The entry below describes one TCR beta chain. Its target is unknown. This entry belongs to a study of T-cell memory formation after mild COVID-19. Study as a whole: There were largely donor-specific TCR clusters.

General study results and limits: Pre-infection memory carried some responding clones, suggesting that cross-reactive memory joined. There was a balanced CD4/CD8 profile in clones contracting day 15 to 85, and later expanders leaned CD4+. Shrinking CD4+ clones were chiefly CM and EM; CD8+ ones were chiefly EMRA.

The V end was cut by 6 bases, the J end by 2 bases, with 10 bases between. This CDR3 region has 12 residues. Germline CDR1 SQVTM, CDR2 ANQGSEA. Each CDR3 protein gets one entry after TCRdb re-called the 5' RACE reads with MiXCR. The sample has about half a million distinct CDR3 sequences, 18% seen once; the top ten hold roughly 12%. This sequence was found in an adult woman who had mild COVID-19 (a few samples of this study predate the infection). Cell type and time point are not known. The V call is TRBV29-1, the J call TRBJ1-2; no definite D call. Sequenced input: PBMCs or a T cell subset sorted from them (not recorded which). CDR3 DNA sequence: TGCAGCGTGCTCACTAAAAACTATGGCTACACCTTC. Its translation is CSVLTKNYGYTF. Filled out from reference TRBV29-1 and TRBJ1-2, the complete variable domain reads SAVISQKPSRDICQRGTSLTIQCQVDSQVTMMFWYRQQPGQSLTLIATANQGSEATYESGFVIDKFPISRPNLTFSTLTVSNMSPEDSSIYLCSVLTKNYGYTFGSGTRLTVV.